Each of the 5 T cell receptor beta chains below was sequenced from the same sample in a study of long-term antiretroviral therapy in people with HIV. With survey level as its setting, the immunoSEQ assay was v3.0. Assay used: immunoSEQ multiplex PCR; TCRdb lists only in-frame clones, some missing. The data contain thousands of clones, roughly 74% of them singletons. The sequencing here drew on unsorted PBMCs, taken 0.1 years before starting antiretroviral therapy. The receptors were sampled from a man between 18 and 35 years old with HIV.

The chain recombines TRBV27 with TRBJ1-2; a possible D gene is TRBD1 (6 bases). With 2 bases removed from V and 4 bases from J, the gap between germline ends came to 17 bases. CDR1 and CDR2 (germline): MNHEY, SMNVEV (reference sequence). This CDR3 is built from 16 residues. The CDR3 is CASSLMPAGASYGYTF. Here the CDR3 DNA reads TGTGCCAGCAGTTTAATGCCGGCGGGGGCCAGCTATGGCTACACCTTC.

This clone has just a few counts. The V and J genes are TRBV6-5 and TRBJ2-7, with unresolved D. Germline CDR1 is MNHEY and CDR2 is SVGAGI. V was shortened by 8 bases and J by 6 bases, with 17 bases between the two germline ends. The CDR3 has 13 residues. The DNA for the CDR3 is TGTGCCAGCGGAAAAGGGCCGACCTTCGAGCAGTACTTC. This encodes CASGKGPTFEQYF.

This clone has just a few counts. The chain employs TRBV7-2 and TRBJ2-3; D is tentatively TRBD1 or TRBD2 (5 bases each). Germline assignment: CDR1 SGHTA and CDR2 FQGNSA. This CDR3 region has 15 residues. Trimming removed 1 base at V and 0 bases at J, with 8 bases between. DNA of the CDR3: TGTGCCAGCAGCTTAGGGGGGATTAGCACAGATACGCAGTATTTT. Amino acid sequence: CASSLGGISTDTQYF.

This chain joins TRBV6-1 and TRBJ2-5; TRBD2 matches 9 bases. The germline CDR1 and CDR2 sequences are MNHNS and SASEGT. V was clipped by 2 bases and J by 2 bases; unmatched bases: 3. The CDR3 is made up of 15 amino acids. This CDR3 is CASSETAGGQETQYF. Written as DNA, the CDR3 is TGTGCCAGCAGTGAAACGGCGGGGGGGCAAGAGACCCAGTACTTC.

This clone was counted only a few times. This chain connects TRBV7-9 to TRBJ1-1; D possibly corresponds to TRBD1 (5 bases). The CDR3 has 12 amino acids. Germline CDR1 and CDR2: SEHNR and FQNEAQ (reference sequence). The germline V and J ends were trimmed by 6 bases and 1 base, with 6 bases remaining between them. The CDR3 DNA sequence: TGTGCCAGCAGGGGGGAGAACACTGAAGCTTTCTTT. Its protein is CASRGENTEAFF.